This T cell receptor beta chain was identified during a study of T cells in Graves' hyperthyroidism and ophthalmopathy (dated by TCRdb to between 2018 and 2021). For context, the study as a whole: Peripheral blood was collected at initial diagnosis, before any treatment. A discovery cohort of about a hundred patients, roughly 40 with Graves' ophthalmopathy and more than 55 with stable Graves' hyperthyroidism, was used to find distinguishing TCR V-J signatures. Prospective prediction of ophthalmopathy was tested in an independent validation cohort of approximately 19 hyperthyroidism patients and 15 to 17 patients who later progressed to ophthalmopathy. The 90 to 100 discovery patients were randomly divided into training and test sets at a 7:3 ratio. In addition, the study compared T-cell repertoires in thyroid tissue and in blood from roughly 6 Graves' hyperthyroidism patients. Once sampling was done, hyperthyroidism patients were given methimazole at a starting dose of 30 mg daily, whereas ophthalmopathy patients were given high-dose intravenous methylprednisolone. TCR Vbeta CDR3 sequencing of 130 to 150 peripheral blood samples (over 40 ophthalmopathy, approximately 80 hyperthyroidism and approximately 17 progressor patients) is reported in the paper. The paper's findings and limits, for the study overall: No statistical method was used to fix the sample size in advance, and group allocation was not hidden from the investigators. A 13 V-J signature model separated ophthalmopathy from stable hyperthyroidism, with about 90% sensitivity and 81.08% specificity in cross-validation and 80%/75% in testing. Most expanded thyroid clonotypes (frequency above 0.001) were also detected in blood, a finding suggesting that blood repertoires may reflect thyroid immune responses. In validation, the model predicted progression to ophthalmopathy a median of roughly 6.5 months before onset, with 65% to 71% sensitivity and 72.22% specificity.

CDR1 and CDR2 are read off the germline V gene as SGHRS and YFSETQ. The CDR3 runs 13 amino acids, cysteine and phenylalanine included. CDR3 DNA only is kept here, 39 bases in frame from base 1. Trimming at the junction amounts to 4 bases on V and 8 bases on J, and the germline ends lie 13 bases apart. Stable Graves' hyperthyroidism was defined as no progression to ophthalmopathy during 18 months of follow-up. Hyperthyroidism patients were aged 18 to 65 years and newly diagnosed, with disease duration of less than 2 months. Exclusion was applied to patients with uncontrolled infections, other autoimmune diseases, pregnancy or lactation. Diagnoses were based on clinical symptoms, serum thyroxine and TRAb, thyroid ultrasound and orbital computed tomography. PBMCs were separated from over 9 ml of fresh peripheral blood using Ficoll-Paque density gradient centrifugation. Trizol reagent was used to extract total RNA, and RNA quality was then checked on an Agilent 2100 Bioanalyzer.

The TCR beta CDR3 regions were amplified from RNA transcripts. The first round of RT-PCR for the TCR CDR3 was performed with the HTBI primer set and the Qiagen OneStep RT-PCR kit. Libraries were constructed in a second round of multiplex PCR, after which size selection and purification were performed. The libraries were sequenced on an Illumina HiSeq2000 using paired-end 100 bp reads. Concerning the study's data processing: SOAPnuke was used to process the raw data, with reads discarded if the reads contained adapters or uncalled bases, had a mean Phred below 15, or lacked an exact constant-primer or identifier match. High-quality paired reads were merged with COPE v1.2.5, and unique nucleotide sequences were defined as clonotypes. Clonotypes were aligned to IMGT TRBV, TRBD and TRBJ reference segments using MiTCR v1.1. Only V-J combinations with frequency above 0.0001, covering roughly 99% of repertoires, were analysed. A TCS score was defined as the ratio between F50 (clonal expansion) and ExV (chaos), using BLOSUM62-based TCRdist between CDR3 peptides within each V-J. Welch's t-statistics and random forest reduced roughly 500 V-J features to 10 to 15, which were used in a naive Bayes classifier (R e1071). TCRdb cleaned the public reads at Q25 with fastp, built clones with MiXCR and kept in-frame beta chains. CDR3 protein duplicates are merged, each entry listing the most common genes and DNA. Here the V and J calls rest on TCRdb's processing, not on the authors' analysis. This sample is represented by about 620,000 distinct CDR3 sequences; 16% of them were singletons. The ten largest clones capture approximately 3.9% of the sample.

This clonotype was recorded many times. Its antigen is unknown. Base quality data are lacking; no much larger clone is found one base away. Sequenced input: blood. The receptor was isolated from a young woman with Graves' hyperthyroidism. The rearrangement combines TRBV5-1 with TRBJ2-1; the D gene is perhaps TRBD2, from 5 matching bases. Here the CDR3 is given as CASSPGIGHEQFF. The DNA sequence reads TGCGCCAGCAGCCCCGGGATCGGCCATGAGCAGTTCTTC.